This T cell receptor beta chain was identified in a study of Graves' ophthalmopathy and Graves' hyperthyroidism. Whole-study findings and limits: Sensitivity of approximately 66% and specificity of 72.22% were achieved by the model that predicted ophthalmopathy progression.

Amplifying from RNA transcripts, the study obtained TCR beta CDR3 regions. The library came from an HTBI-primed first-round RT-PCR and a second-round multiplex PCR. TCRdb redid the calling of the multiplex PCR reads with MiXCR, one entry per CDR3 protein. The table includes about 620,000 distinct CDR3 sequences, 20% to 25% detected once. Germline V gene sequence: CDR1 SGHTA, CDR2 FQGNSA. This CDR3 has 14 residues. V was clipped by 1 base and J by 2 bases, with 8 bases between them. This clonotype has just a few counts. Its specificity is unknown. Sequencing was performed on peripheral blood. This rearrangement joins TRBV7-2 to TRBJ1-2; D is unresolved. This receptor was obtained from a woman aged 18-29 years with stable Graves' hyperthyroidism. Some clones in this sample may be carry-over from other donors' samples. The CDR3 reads CASSLEASNYGYTF. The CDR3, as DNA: TGTGCCAGCAGCTTAGAGGCAAGCAACTATGGCTACACCTTC.